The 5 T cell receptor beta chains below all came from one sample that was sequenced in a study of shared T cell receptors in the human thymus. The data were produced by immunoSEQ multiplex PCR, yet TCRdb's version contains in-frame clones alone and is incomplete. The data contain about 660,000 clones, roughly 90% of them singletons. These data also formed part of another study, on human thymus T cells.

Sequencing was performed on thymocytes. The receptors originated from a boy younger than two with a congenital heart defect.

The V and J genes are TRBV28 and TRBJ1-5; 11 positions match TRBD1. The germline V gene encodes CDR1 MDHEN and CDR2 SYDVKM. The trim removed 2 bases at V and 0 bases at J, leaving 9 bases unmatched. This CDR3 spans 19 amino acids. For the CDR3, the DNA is TGTGCCAGCAGTTTAAGTGAGGGGGACAGGGGGTTTAGCAATCAGCCCCAGCATTTT. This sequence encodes CASSLSEGDRGFSNQPQHF.

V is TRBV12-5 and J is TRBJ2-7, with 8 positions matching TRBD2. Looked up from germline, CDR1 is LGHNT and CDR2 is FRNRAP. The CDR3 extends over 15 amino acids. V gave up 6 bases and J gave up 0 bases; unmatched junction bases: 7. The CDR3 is CASGAQAGGSYEQYF. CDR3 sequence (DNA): TGTGCTAGTGGCGCGCAGGCGGGGGGCTCCTACGAGCAGTACTTC.

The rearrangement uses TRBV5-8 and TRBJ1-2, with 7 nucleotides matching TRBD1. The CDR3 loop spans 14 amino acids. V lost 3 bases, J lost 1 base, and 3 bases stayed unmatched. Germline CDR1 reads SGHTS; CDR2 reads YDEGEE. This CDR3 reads CASSSRDSNYGYTF. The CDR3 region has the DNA TGTGCCAGCAGCTCCAGGGACAGTAACTATGGCTACACCTTC. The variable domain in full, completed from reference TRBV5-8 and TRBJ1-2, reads EAGVTQSPTHLIKTRGQQATLRCSPISGHTSVYWYQQALGLGLQFLLWYDEGEERNRGNFPPRFSGRQFPNYSSELNVNALELEDSALYLCASSSRDSNYGYTFGSGTRLTVV.

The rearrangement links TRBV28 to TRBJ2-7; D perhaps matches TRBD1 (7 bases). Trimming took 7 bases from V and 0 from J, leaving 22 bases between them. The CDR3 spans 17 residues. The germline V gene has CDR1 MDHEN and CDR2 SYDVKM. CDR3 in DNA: TGTGCCAGCACCACCAGGGGGGCAGCTCTACGCTCCTACGAGCAGTACTTC. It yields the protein CASTTRGAALRSYEQYF.

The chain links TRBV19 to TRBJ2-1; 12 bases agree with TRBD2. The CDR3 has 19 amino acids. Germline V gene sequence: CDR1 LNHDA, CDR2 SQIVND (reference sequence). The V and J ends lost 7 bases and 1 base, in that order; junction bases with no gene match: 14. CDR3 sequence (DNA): TGTGCCAGTACCCATATACGGACTAGCGGGAAGGCGTCCTACAATGAGCAGTTCTTC. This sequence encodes CASTHIRTSGKASYNEQFF. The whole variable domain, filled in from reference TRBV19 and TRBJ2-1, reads DGGITQSPKYLFRKEGQNVTLSCEQNLNHDAMYWYRQDPGQGLRLIYYSQIVNDFQKGDIAEGYSVSREKKESFPLTVTSAQKNPTAFYLCASTHIRTSGKASYNEQFFGPGTRLTVL.